A selection of T cell receptor beta chains follows, all from one sample in a study of T-cell reconstitution after alpha-beta-depleted transplantation in children. From the PCR reads, TCRdb called clonotypes with MiXCR, one entry per CDR3 protein. This sample has more than 500,000 distinct CDR3 sequences, with about 10% found just once. The specimen was PBMCs, mostly from graft donor cells, collected 180 days after TCRalphabeta/CD19-depleted stem cell transplant. The receptors originated from a female patient aged 2-15 years who had a stem cell transplant for aplastic anemia, so the T cells may come from the graft donor. Each CDR3 is given with its conserved first and last residue. A D gene is named only where the DNA matches it firmly. For some rows the clone size is stated as once, few or many, or as a class when expanded; others skip it.

clone_size j_call d_call v_call cdr3_aa cdr3_nt
NA TRBJ2-3 NA TRBV18 CASSRRQISTDTQYF TGTGCCAGCTCCCGACGACAGATAAGCACAGATACGCAGTATTTT
NA TRBJ2-5 NA TRBV5-1 CASSLAVVEETQYF TGCGCCAGCAGCTTGGCCGTGGTGGAGGAGACCCAGTACTTC
few TRBJ1-5 TRBD1 TRBV6-1 CASQPGWTGNQPQHF TGTGCCTCCCAGCCGGGGTGGACAGGGAATCAGCCCCAGCATTTT
NA TRBJ2-7 TRBD1 TRBV25-1 CASRGTAPYEQYF TGTGCCAGCAGGGGGACAGCACCCTACGAGCAGTACTTC
few TRBJ2-3 NA TRBV6-2/TRBV6-3 CASSYSPGPLTDTQYF TGTGCCAGCAGTTACTCGCCGGGACCCCTCACAGATACGCAGTATTTT
NA TRBJ1-1 NA TRBV7-6 CASSASIMNTEAFF TGTGCCAGCAGCGCAAGCATTATGAACACTGAAGCTTTCTTT
NA TRBJ2-7 NA TRBV10-3 CAIRDRTALGEQYF TGTGCCATCAGAGACCGGACAGCCCTCGGCGAGCAGTACTTC
NA TRBJ2-7 TRBD2 TRBV12-3/TRBV12-4 CASSLATSGSYEQYF TGTGCCAGCAGTTTAGCGACTAGCGGGAGTTACGAGCAGTACTTC
many TRBJ2-2 NA TRBV28 CASSLQGVGELFF TGTGCCAGCAGCCTACAGGGAGTCGGGGAGCTGTTTTTT
few TRBJ2-1 TRBD2 TRBV7-2 CASSSPWVAGDRSEQFF TGTGCCAGCAGCTCCCCGTGGGTAGCGGGAGACCGGAGTGAGCAGTTCTTC
few TRBJ2-2 TRBD1 TRBV7-8 CASSRGGSGELFF TGTGCCAGCAGCCGAGGGGGCTCCGGGGAGCTGTTTTTT
NA TRBJ2-1 TRBD1 TRBV27 CASSVRDRANNEQFF TGTGCCAGCAGTGTCCGGGACAGGGCCAACAATGAGCAGTTCTTC
many TRBJ2-1 TRBD2 TRBV5-1 CASSQTGTSKSDEQFF TGCGCCAGCAGCCAAACCGGGACTAGTAAATCCGATGAGCAGTTCTTC
many TRBJ1-3 NA TRBV29-1 CSVLGESATIYF TGCAGCGTTCTGGGGGAGAGTGCCACCATATATTTT
NA TRBJ2-5 NA TRBV18 CASSPITGETQYF TGTGCCAGCTCGCCGATAACCGGGGAGACCCAGTACTTC
many TRBJ2-5 NA TRBV5-1 CASSLGGPRETQYF TGCGCCAGCAGCTTGGGAGGCCCACGGGAGACCCAGTACTTC
once TRBJ1-5 NA TRBV28 CASSLKGHQPQHF TGTGCCAGCAGTTTGAAGGGCCATCAGCCCCAGCATTTT
few TRBJ2-1 TRBD2 TRBV29-1 CSHPVGLAVYNEQFF TGCAGCCACCCAGTCGGACTAGCGGTTTACAATGAGCAGTTCTTC
few TRBJ2-1 NA TRBV12-3/TRBV12-4 CASSFWTDYNEQFF TGTGCCAGCAGTTTTTGGACAGACTACAATGAGCAGTTCTTC
many TRBJ1-5 NA TRBV20-1 CSATTPRETHQPQHF TGCAGTGCTACCACTCCACGTGAGACCCATCAGCCCCAGCATTTT
few TRBJ2-7 TRBD1 TRBV29-1 CSVEVGAGGLYEQYF TGCAGCGTTGAAGTTGGGGCAGGGGGTCTCTACGAGCAGTACTTC
NA TRBJ1-1 TRBD1 TRBV12-3/TRBV12-4 CASTPSGDRGWNTEAFF TGTGCCAGCACCCCCTCCGGGGACAGGGGATGGAACACTGAAGCTTTCTTT
few TRBJ2-1 TRBD2 TRBV7-7 CASSLRLARAGSEQFF TGTGCCAGCAGTCTCAGACTAGCACGGGCGGGTAGTGAGCAGTTCTTC
NA TRBJ2-3 NA TRBV20-1 CSAPPGQLLADTQYF TGCAGTGCCCCCCCCGGACAGCTCTTGGCAGATACGCAGTATTTT
many TRBJ2-1 NA TRBV7-3 CASSSGKAHNEQFF TGTGCCAGCAGCTCAGGGAAAGCCCACAATGAGCAGTTCTTC
NA TRBJ2-1 NA TRBV4-3 CASSQGPGLYNEQFF TGCGCCAGCAGCCAAGGGCCGGGACTTTACAATGAGCAGTTCTTC
few TRBJ2-5 NA TRBV20-1 CSARGYAAGQTIPKETQYF TGCAGTGCTAGAGGGTACGCGGCCGGACAGACCATACCCAAAGAGACCCAGTACTTC
few TRBJ2-5 NA TRBV12-3/TRBV12-4 CASSLVSPQETQYF TGTGCCAGCAGTTTAGTGTCACCTCAAGAGACCCAGTACTTC
few TRBJ2-7 TRBD1 TRBV18 CASSPTGEIANEQYF TGTGCCAGCTCCCCGACAGGGGAGATAGCGAATGAGCAGTACTTC
NA TRBJ2-1 NA TRBV7-9 CASSFRDPGDTEQFF TGTGCCAGCAGCTTCCGGGACCCAGGGGATACTGAGCAGTTCTTC
few TRBJ2-7 NA TRBV6-5 CASGNIPYEQYF TGTGCCAGCGGCAACATTCCCTACGAGCAGTACTTC
NA TRBJ2-1 TRBD2 TRBV5-1 CASSGPGTSGRHEQFF TGCGCCAGCAGCGGACCCGGGACTAGCGGGAGGCATGAGCAGTTCTTC
NA TRBJ2-7 NA TRBV20-1 CSGVPERYEQYF TGCAGTGGGGTTCCCGAACGCTACGAGCAGTACTTC
NA TRBJ2-1 NA TRBV11-2 CASSLGFDEQFF TGTGCCAGCAGCTTAGGGTTCGATGAGCAGTTCTTC
many TRBJ1-5 TRBD1 TRBV5-5 CASSRDRGRGNQPQHF TGTGCCAGCAGCAGGGACAGGGGGAGAGGCAATCAGCCCCAGCATTTT
NA TRBJ2-1 NA TRBV5-6 CASSFDGSWDEQFF TGTGCCAGCAGCTTTGACGGGAGTTGGGATGAGCAGTTCTTC
few TRBJ2-7 NA TRBV6-2/TRBV6-3 CASSYSIPRGPYEQYF TGTGCCAGCAGTTACTCGATTCCCCGGGGGCCGTACGAGCAGTACTTC
few TRBJ2-1 TRBD2 TRBV6-1 CASSSQTSGRLNEQFF TGTGCCAGCAGTAGCCAGACTAGCGGGAGGCTCAATGAGCAGTTCTTC
many TRBJ2-1 NA TRBV5-1 CASSLAGGTYNEQFF TGTGCCAGCAGCTTAGCAGGAGGGACTTACAATGAGCAGTTCTTC
few TRBJ1-1 NA TRBV28 CASSLIGGGVEAFF TGTGCCAGCAGTTTGATTGGGGGTGGTGTTGAAGCTTTCTTT
NA TRBJ2-4 NA TRBV21-1 CASSKPESPRAENIQYF TGTGCCAGCAGCAAACCCGAGAGCCCTAGAGCCGAAAACATTCAGTACTTC
NA TRBJ2-7 NA TRBV10-3 CAISERLWYEQYF TGTGCCATCAGTGAAAGGCTGTGGTACGAGCAGTACTTC
once TRBJ2-3 TRBD1 TRBV29-1 CSVPEGASGDTQYF TGCAGCGTCCCCGAGGGGGCCTCCGGAGATACGCAGTATTTT
many TRBJ2-7 TRBD1 TRBV10-3 CAIRTGQGAYEQYF TGTGCCATCAGGACGGGACAGGGGGCTTACGAGCAGTACTTC
few TRBJ2-7 TRBD2 TRBV4-2 CASSQAGGFDEQYF TGTGCCAGCAGCCAAGCGGGAGGGTTCGACGAGCAGTACTTC
many TRBJ2-1 NA TRBV29-1 CSVRRSQGHEQFF TGCAGCGTCCGGCGGTCTCAGGGCCATGAGCAGTTCTTC
NA TRBJ2-1 TRBD2 TRBV29-1 CSVDGAALAGQLSSYNEQFF TGCAGCGTTGATGGGGCCGCGCTAGCGGGACAATTAAGCTCCTACAATGAGCAGTTCTTC
few TRBJ1-5 NA TRBV14 CASSLSLPGGNQPQHF TGTGCCAGCAGCCTTTCATTACCGGGCGGCAATCAGCCCCAGCATTTT
once TRBJ1-1 NA TRBV6-1 CASSAFRGPNTEAFF TGTGCCAGCAGTGCATTCCGCGGGCCGAACACTGAAGCTTTCTTT
few TRBJ2-1 TRBD2 TRBV7-2 CASSFPRRESRLF TGTGCCAGCAGCTTCCCGAGGCGGGAGTCTAGGCTCTTC
NA TRBJ1-1 NA TRBV12-3/TRBV12-4 CASGPQRNTEAFF TGTGCCAGCGGCCCCCAGCGGAACACTGAAGCTTTCTTT
NA TRBJ1-1 NA TRBV28 CASRPTRAGLGEEVAEAFF TGTGCCAGCAGACCTACGCGTGCCGGCCTCGGTGAGGAAGTGGCTGAAGCTTTCTTT
NA TRBJ2-1 TRBD2 TRBV20-1 CSARRSGRSVNNEQFF TGCAGTGCTAGACGTAGCGGGAGAAGCGTGAACAATGAGCAGTTCTTC
NA TRBJ1-1 NA TRBV27 CASSLSRRADTEAFF TGTGCCAGCAGTTTATCCCGCCGGGCGGACACTGAAGCTTTCTTT
NA TRBJ1-1 TRBD1 TRBV5-1 CASSLSPWTGNTEAFF TGCGCCAGCAGCTTGTCACCCTGGACAGGGAACACTGAAGCTTTCTTT